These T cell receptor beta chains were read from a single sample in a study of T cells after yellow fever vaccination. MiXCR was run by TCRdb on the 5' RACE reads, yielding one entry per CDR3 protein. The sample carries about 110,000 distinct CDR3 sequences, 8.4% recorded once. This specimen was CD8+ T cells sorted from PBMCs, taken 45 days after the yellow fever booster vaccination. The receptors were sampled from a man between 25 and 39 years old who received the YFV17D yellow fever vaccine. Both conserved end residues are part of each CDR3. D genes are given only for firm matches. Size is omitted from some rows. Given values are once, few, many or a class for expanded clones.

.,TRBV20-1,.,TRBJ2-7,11,CSTWLGYEQYF,TGCAGCACGTGGTTGGGCTACGAGCAGTACTTC
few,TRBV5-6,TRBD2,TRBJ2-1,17,CASSAEGTSKNYNEQFF,TGTGCCAGCAGCGCGGAAGGGACTAGCAAAAATTACAATGAGCAGTTCTTC
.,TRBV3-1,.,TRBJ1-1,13,CASSQDWAGEAFF,TGTGCCAGCAGCCAAGATTGGGCAGGGGAAGCTTTCTTT
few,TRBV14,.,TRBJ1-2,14,CASSQIGTHYGYTF,TGTGCCAGCAGCCAAATCGGGACCCACTATGGCTACACCTTC
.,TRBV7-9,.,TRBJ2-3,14,CASSHNASTDTQYF,TGTGCCAGCAGTCACAATGCTAGCACAGATACGCAGTATTTT
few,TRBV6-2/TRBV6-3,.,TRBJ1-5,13,CASSYDSNQPQHF,TGTGCCAGCAGTTACGATAGCAATCAGCCCCAGCATTTT
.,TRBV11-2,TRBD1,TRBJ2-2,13,CASRPGGAGELFF,TGTGCCAGCAGACCAGGGGGAGCCGGGGAGCTGTTTTTT
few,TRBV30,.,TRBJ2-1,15,CAWSGAGVIYNEQFF,TGTGCCTGGAGTGGGGCAGGGGTCATCTACAATGAGCAGTTCTTC
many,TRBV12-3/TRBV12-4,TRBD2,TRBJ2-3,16,CASSLGLAKITDTQYF,TGTGCCAGCAGTCTGGGACTAGCAAAAATTACAGATACGCAGTATTTT
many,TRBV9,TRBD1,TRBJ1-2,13,CASSEGQAYGYTF,TGTGCCAGCAGCGAGGGACAGGCCTATGGCTACACCTTC
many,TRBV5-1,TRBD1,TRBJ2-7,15,CASSLAGTGTYEQYF,TGCGCCAGCAGCTTGGCCGGGACAGGAACCTACGAGCAGTACTTC
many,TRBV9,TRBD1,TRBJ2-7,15,CASSVEAGTEYEQYF,TGTGCCAGCAGCGTAGAGGCCGGGACAGAATACGAGCAGTACTTC
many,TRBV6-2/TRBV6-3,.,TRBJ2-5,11,CASSVPGLQDF,TGTGCCAGCAGTGTTCCGGGCCTCCAAGACTTC
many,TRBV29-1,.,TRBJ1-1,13,CSVLEGGGTEAFF,TGCAGCGTTCTGGAGGGTGGGGGGACTGAAGCTTTCTTT
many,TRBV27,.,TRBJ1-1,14,CASSLSPANTEAFF,TGTGCCAGCAGTTTATCGCCAGCGAACACTGAAGCTTTCTTT
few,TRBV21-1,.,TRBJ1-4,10,CASREEKLFF,TGTGCCAGCAGAGAAGAAAAACTGTTTTTT
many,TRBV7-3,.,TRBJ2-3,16,CASTQKGRNGTDTQYF,TGTGCCAGCACCCAAAAGGGGCGGAACGGCACAGATACGCAGTATTTT
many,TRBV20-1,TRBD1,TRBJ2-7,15,CSAKPGTATTYEQYF,TGCAGTGCTAAACCCGGGACAGCGACAACCTACGAGCAGTACTTC
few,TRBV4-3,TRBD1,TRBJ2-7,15,CASSPGYRGTYEQYF,TGCGCCAGCAGCCCAGGGTACAGGGGCACCTACGAGCAGTACTTC
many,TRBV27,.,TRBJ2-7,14,CASSTRQDSYEQYF,TGTGCCAGCAGCACGCGACAGGACTCCTACGAGCAGTACTTC
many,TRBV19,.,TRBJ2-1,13,CASSRDSYNEQFF,TGTGCCAGTAGTAGAGACTCCTACAATGAGCAGTTCTTC
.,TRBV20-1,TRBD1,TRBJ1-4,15,CSARRIDRVWEKLFF,TGCAGTGCTAGAAGAATTGACAGGGTATGGGAAAAACTGTTTTTT
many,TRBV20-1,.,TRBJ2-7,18,CSARDDFSQGLFSYEQYF,TGCAGTGCTAGAGATGACTTCTCGCAGGGGTTATTTTCCTACGAGCAGTACTTC
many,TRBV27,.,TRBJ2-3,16,CASSLADLGSTDTQYF,TGTGCCAGCAGTTTAGCGGATCTTGGTAGCACAGATACGCAGTATTTT
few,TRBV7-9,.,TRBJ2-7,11,CASSLWDEQYF,TGTGCCAGCAGCCTCTGGGACGAGCAGTACTTC
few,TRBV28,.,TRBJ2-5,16,CASSLPTSDPRETQYF,TGTGCCAGCAGTTTGCCCACCTCAGACCCGAGGGAGACCCAGTACTTC
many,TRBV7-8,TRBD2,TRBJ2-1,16,CASSLISGRAINEQFF,TGTGCCAGCAGCCTCATTAGCGGGAGGGCCATCAATGAGCAGTTCTTC
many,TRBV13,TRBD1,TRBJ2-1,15,CASSYTGVRGDEQFF,TGTGCCAGCAGCTACACAGGGGTCCGAGGGGATGAGCAGTTCTTC
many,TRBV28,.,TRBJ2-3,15,CASSESLARGDTQYF,TGTGCCAGCAGTGAATCGCTGGCCCGCGGGGATACGCAGTATTTT
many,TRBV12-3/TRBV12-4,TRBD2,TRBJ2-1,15,CASSSGLAGSSEQFF,TGTGCCAGCAGTTCTGGACTAGCGGGATCGAGTGAGCAGTTCTTC
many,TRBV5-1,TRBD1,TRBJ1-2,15,CASSFDRGQGHGYTF,TGCGCCAGCAGCTTCGATCGGGGACAGGGACATGGCTACACCTTC
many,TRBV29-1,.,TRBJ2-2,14,CSVEGHLGTGELFF,TGCAGCGTTGAGGGGCACCTAGGCACCGGGGAGCTGTTTTTT
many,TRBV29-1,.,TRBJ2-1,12,CSVDGLAAGPFF,TGCAGCGTTGATGGGCTAGCAGCTGGCCCATTCTTC
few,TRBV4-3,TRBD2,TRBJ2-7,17,CASSPSPTSGRFYEQYF,TGCGCCAGCAGCCCAAGTCCCACTAGCGGGAGGTTCTACGAGCAGTACTTC
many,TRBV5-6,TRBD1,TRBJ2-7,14,CASSQGQGLYEQYF,TGTGCCAGCAGCCAAGGACAGGGTCTCTACGAGCAGTACTTC
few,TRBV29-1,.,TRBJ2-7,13,CSARNGNSYEQYF,TGCAGCGCGCGGAACGGCAACTCCTACGAGCAGTACTTC
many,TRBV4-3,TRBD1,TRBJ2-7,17,CASSQQLTGLNSYEQYF,TGCGCCAGCAGCCAACAACTGACAGGGCTCAACTCCTACGAGCAGTACTTC
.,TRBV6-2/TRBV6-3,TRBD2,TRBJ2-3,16,CASSSTSGLYTDTQYF,TGTGCCAGCAGTTCTACTAGCGGACTCTACACAGATACGCAGTATTTT
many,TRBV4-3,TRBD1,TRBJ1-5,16,CASSRARLQGNQPQHF,TGCGCCAGCAGCCGCGCGCGATTACAGGGGAATCAGCCCCAGCATTTT
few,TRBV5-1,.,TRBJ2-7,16,CASSLGHKTSSYEQYF,TGCGCCAGCAGCTTGGGGCATAAAACGAGCTCCTACGAGCAGTACTTC
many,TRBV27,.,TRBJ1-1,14,CASSGTGLNTEAFF,TGTGCCAGCAGTGGAACAGGGCTGAACACTGAAGCTTTCTTT
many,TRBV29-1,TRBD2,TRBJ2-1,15,CSVEVASGSLYEQFF,TGCAGCGTGGAGGTGGCTAGCGGGAGTCTTTATGAGCAGTTCTTC
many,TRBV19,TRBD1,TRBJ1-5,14,CASSGTGEWQPQHF,TGTGCCAGTAGTGGCACAGGGGAGTGGCAGCCCCAGCATTTT
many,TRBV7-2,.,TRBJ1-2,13,CASSLVVGEGYTF,TGTGCCAGCAGCTTAGTTGTAGGGGAGGGCTACACCTTC
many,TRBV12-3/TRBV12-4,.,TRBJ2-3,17,CASSLEPHRTSTDTQYF,TGTGCCAGCAGTTTAGAACCCCACCGAACCTCCACAGATACGCAGTATTTT
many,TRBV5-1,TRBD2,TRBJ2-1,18,CASSLPLGLLGSYNEQFF,TGCGCCAGCAGCCTACCCCTGGGACTACTAGGCTCCTACAATGAGCAGTTCTTC
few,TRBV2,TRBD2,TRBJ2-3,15,CASTSTSGIADTQYF,TGTGCCAGTACCTCGACTAGCGGGATTGCAGATACGCAGTATTTT
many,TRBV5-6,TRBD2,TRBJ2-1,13,CASSGTSGSEQFF,TGTGCCAGCAGCGGGACTAGCGGGAGCGAGCAGTTCTTC
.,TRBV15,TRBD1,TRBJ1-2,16,CATSREGQGFNYGYTF,TGTGCCACCAGCAGAGAGGGACAGGGGTTTAACTATGGCTACACCTTC
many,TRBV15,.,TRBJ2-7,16,CATSRDSDIISYEQYF,TGTGCCACCAGCAGAGATTCCGACATCATCTCCTACGAGCAGTACTTC
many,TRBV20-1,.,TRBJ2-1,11,CSATEGNEQFF,TGCAGTGCAACGGAGGGAAATGAGCAGTTCTTC
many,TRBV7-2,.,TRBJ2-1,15,CASSLGSLGFNEQFF,TGTGCCAGCAGCTTAGGGAGCTTGGGTTTTAATGAGCAGTTCTTC
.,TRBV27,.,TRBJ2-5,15,CASSLSVGIQETQYF,TGTGCCAGCAGCCTATCGGTGGGCATCCAAGAGACCCAGTACTTC
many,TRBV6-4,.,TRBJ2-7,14,CASIYVWPLYEQYF,TGTGCCAGCATTTACGTTTGGCCCCTCTACGAGCAGTACTTC